A selection of T cell receptor beta chains follows, all from one sample in a study of CD8 T cells in ankylosing spondylitis. TCRdb re-called the 5' RACE reads with MiXCR, one entry per CDR3 protein. The table lists hundreds of thousands of distinct CDR3 sequences, 12% of them singletons. Sequencing used blood, either unsorted or a sorted T cell fraction (not recorded which). The source of these receptors is a male donor with ankylosing spondylitis. Each CDR3 is given with its conserved first and last residue. Each record gives: D gene, V gene, J gene, clone size, CDR3 protein, CDR3 DNA. D genes are given only for firm matches. Size is stated for part of the rows, as once, few or many counts, or as a class when the clone is expanded.

TRBD1,TRBV10-3,TRBJ2-3,few,CATSLPGQGKYTQYF,TGTGCCACCTCCCTACCGGGACAGGGAAAGTATACGCAGTATTTT
TRBD1,TRBV5-1,TRBJ1-1,many,CASKSGGSNTEAFF,TGCGCCAGCAAATCAGGGGGTTCGAACACTGAAGCTTTCTTT
TRBD1,TRBV6-2/TRBV6-3,TRBJ2-2,.,CASRTGGGGGELFF,TGTGCCAGCAGGACAGGGGGCGGTGGCGGGGAGCTGTTTTTT
.,TRBV5-1,TRBJ2-5,many,CASRRQQETQYF,TGTGCCAGCAGGCGACAACAAGAGACCCAGTACTTC
.,TRBV30,TRBJ2-4,few,CAWSGGSLAKNIQYF,TGTGCCTGGAGTGGTGGATCTCTAGCCAAAAACATTCAGTACTTC
TRBD2,TRBV10-3,TRBJ2-1,many,CAISEGASGRAPYNEQFF,TGTGCCATCAGTGAGGGAGCTAGCGGGAGGGCCCCCTACAATGAGCAGTTCTTC
TRBD2,TRBV9,TRBJ2-5,.,CASTPTSGSSQETQYF,TGTGCCAGCACCCCGACTAGCGGGAGCTCTCAAGAGACCCAGTACTTC
.,TRBV18,TRBJ2-5,.,CASSPSVQETQYF,TGTGCCAGCTCACCGTCGGTCCAAGAGACCCAGTACTTC
.,TRBV18,TRBJ1-5,few,CASSPTTGRSQPQHF,TGTGCCAGCTCACCTACGACCGGGAGGAGTCAGCCCCAGCATTTT
TRBD2,TRBV2,TRBJ2-1,.,CASSVLVAGVYNEQFF,TGTGCCAGCAGTGTGCTGGTAGCGGGAGTCTACAATGAGCAGTTCTTC
TRBD1,TRBV7-2,TRBJ2-2,few,CASSLAVGRGQTGELFF,TGTGCCAGCAGCTTAGCGGTCGGCAGGGGGCAGACCGGGGAGCTGTTTTTT
.,TRBV18,TRBJ2-3,many,CASSPTHSTDTQYF,TGTGCCAGCTCACCAACGCACAGCACAGATACGCAGTATTTT
TRBD1,TRBV5-1,TRBJ1-1,many,CASSGYRGVNTEAFF,TGCGCCAGCAGCGGATACAGGGGGGTGAACACTGAAGCTTTCTTT
.,TRBV4-2,TRBJ2-1,few,CASSPGLLSYNEQFF,TGTGCCAGCAGCCCCGGGCTCCTCTCCTACAATGAGCAGTTCTTC
.,TRBV7-2,TRBJ1-2,few,CASSLGPGLNYGYTF,TGTGCCAGCAGCTTAGGGCCGGGGTTAAACTATGGCTACACCTTC
TRBD1,TRBV5-1,TRBJ2-2,many,CASSLWTGDTGELFF,TGTGCCAGCAGCTTATGGACAGGGGACACCGGGGAGCTGTTTTTT
.,TRBV7-6,TRBJ2-1,.,CASSLGNLNEQFF,TGTGCCAGCAGCTTAGGGAACCTCAATGAGCAGTTCTTC
.,TRBV7-2,TRBJ1-6,many,CASSLLGADNSPLHF,TGTGCCAGCAGCTTATTGGGGGCCGACAATTCACCCCTCCACTTT
TRBD1,TRBV28,TRBJ1-5,.,CASSSPTGGVQPQHF,TGTGCCAGCAGTTCGCCGACAGGGGGCGTTCAGCCCCAGCATTTT
TRBD2,TRBV5-1,TRBJ2-1,.,CASSPGSPSGVTGNEQFF,TGCGCCAGCAGCCCTGGCTCCCCTAGCGGGGTTACGGGTAATGAGCAGTTCTTC
.,TRBV7-9,TRBJ2-7,many,CASSLWDRRTYEQYF,TGTGCCAGCAGCTTGTGGGACCGCCGAACCTACGAGCAGTACTTC
TRBD1,TRBV3-1,TRBJ2-7,.,CASSQNRDRGFYEQYF,TGTGCCAGCAGCCAGAACCGGGACAGGGGATTCTACGAGCAGTACTTC